This TCR beta chain was identified in a study of cytomegalovirus exposure and HLA in healthy donors. At collection, donors were nominally healthy, but unrecorded immune exposures were probable. Details on this clone: No antigen is known for it. The same CDR3 also results from other DNA sequences found in this sample.

The V and J ends lost 0 bases and 0 bases respectively, with 5 bases between them. Looked up from germline, CDR1 is SGDLS and CDR2 is YYNGEE. The CDR3 length is 14 residues. PCR was performed using 60 Vbeta and 13 Jbeta primers. Sequencing was performed with immunoSEQ multiplex PCR; in TCRdb, only in-frame clones are kept and a portion is missing. Among about 130,000 clones listed, 66% were seen once. Regarding the study as a whole: It emerged from a later analysis that several of the most significant clusters appeared to be linked to common viral pathogens.

This TCR came from a human donor in good health. The rearrangement uses TRBV9 and TRBJ2-3; no firm D call. The specimen was PBMCs. The DNA for the CDR3 is TGTGCCAGCAGCGTAGCCGGGAGCACAGATACGCAGTATTTT. This codes for CASSVAGSTDTQYF. Full variable domain (outside the CDR3, taken from reference TRBV9 and TRBJ2-3): DSGVTQTPKHLITATGQRVTLRCSPRSGDLSVYWYQQSLDQGLQFLIQYYNGEERAKGNILERFSAQQFPDLHSELNLSSLELGDSALYFCASSVAGSTDTQYFGPGTRLTVL.